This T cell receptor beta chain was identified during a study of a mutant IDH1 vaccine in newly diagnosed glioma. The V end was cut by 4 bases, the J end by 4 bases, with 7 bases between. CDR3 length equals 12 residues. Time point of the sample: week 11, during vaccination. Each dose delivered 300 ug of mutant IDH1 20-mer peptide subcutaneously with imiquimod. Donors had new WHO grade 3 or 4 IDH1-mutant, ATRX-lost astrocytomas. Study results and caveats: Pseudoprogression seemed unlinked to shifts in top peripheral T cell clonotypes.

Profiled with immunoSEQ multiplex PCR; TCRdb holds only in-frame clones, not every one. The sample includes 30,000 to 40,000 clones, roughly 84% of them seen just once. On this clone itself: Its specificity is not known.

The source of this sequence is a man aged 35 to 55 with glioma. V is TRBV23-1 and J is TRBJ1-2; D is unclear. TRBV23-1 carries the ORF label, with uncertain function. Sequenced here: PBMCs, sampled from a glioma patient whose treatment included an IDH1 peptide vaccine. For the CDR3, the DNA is TGCGCCAGCAGTCCCGGCCGCTATGGCTACACCTTC. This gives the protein CASSPGRYGYTF.